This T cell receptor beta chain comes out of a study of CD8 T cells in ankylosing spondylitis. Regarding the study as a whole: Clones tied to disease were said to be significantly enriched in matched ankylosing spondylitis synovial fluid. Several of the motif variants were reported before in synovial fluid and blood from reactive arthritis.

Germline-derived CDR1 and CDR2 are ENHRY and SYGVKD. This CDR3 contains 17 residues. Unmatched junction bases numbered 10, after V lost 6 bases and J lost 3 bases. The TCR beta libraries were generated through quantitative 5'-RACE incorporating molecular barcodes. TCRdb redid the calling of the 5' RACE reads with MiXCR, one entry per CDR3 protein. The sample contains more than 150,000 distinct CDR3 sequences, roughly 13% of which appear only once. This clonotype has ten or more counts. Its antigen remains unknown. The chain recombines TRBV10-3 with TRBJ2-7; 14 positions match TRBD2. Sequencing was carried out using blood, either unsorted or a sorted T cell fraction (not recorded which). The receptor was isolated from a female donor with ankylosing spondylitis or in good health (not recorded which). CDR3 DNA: TGTGCCATCAGAGTGGGACTAGCGGGAGTTGGGGACTACGAGCAGTACTTC. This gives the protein CAIRVGLAGVGDYEQYF.